This is a list of T cell receptor beta chains from one sample in a study of blood T cells in healthy people across ages. Via MiXCR, TCRdb re-called the 5' RACE reads, giving one row per CDR3 protein. The sample has about 1.1 million distinct CDR3 sequences; more than 30% are singletons. Sequencing was done on a sample of blood. The receptors shown here come from a man aged 18 to 29 in good health. CDR3s include the opening cysteine and the closing phenylalanine or tryptophan. D genes are given only for firm matches. The size entry is marked missing in some rows and otherwise reads once, few, many or a size class.

TRBJ1-1 | TRBV3-1 | . | many | CASSPRPNTEAFF | TGTGCCAGCAGCCCGCGCCCGAACACTGAAGCTTTCTTT
TRBJ1-6 | TRBV6-5 | TRBD1 | . | CASSLQGATSPLHF | TGTGCCAGCAGTCTTCAGGGGGCAACTTCACCCCTCCACTTT
TRBJ2-1 | TRBV27 | . | many | CASSRIEGVEQFF | TGTGCCAGCAGCAGGATAGAGGGGGTTGAGCAGTTCTTC
TRBJ1-2 | TRBV9 | TRBD1 | many | CASSGTGAVGTIYGYTF | TGTGCCAGCAGCGGAACAGGGGCGGTGGGGACTATCTATGGCTACACCTTC
TRBJ2-3 | TRBV7-8 | . | few | CASSLELAKDTQYF | TGTGCCAGCAGCTTAGAACTAGCTAAAGATACGCAGTATTTT
TRBJ2-3 | TRBV29-1 | . | many | CSVCIVRYGTDTQYF | TGCAGCGTCTGCATTGTGAGATATGGCACAGATACGCAGTATTTT
TRBJ1-2 | TRBV2 | . | . | CASSRTGFDYGYTF | TGTGCCAGCAGTAGAACAGGGTTTGACTATGGCTACACCTTC
TRBJ2-3 | TRBV20-1 | . | . | CSAVQVGPKDTQYF | TGCAGTGCCGTTCAGGTGGGGCCCAAAGATACGCAGTATTTT
TRBJ1-5 | TRBV19 | . | . | CASSFDRDGANQPQHF | TGTGCCAGTAGTTTCGACCGGGATGGGGCCAATCAGCCCCAGCATTTT
TRBJ2-5 | TRBV12-3/TRBV12-4 | . | . | CASSAPPETQYF | TGTGCCAGCAGCGCCCCCCCGGAGACCCAGTACTTC
TRBJ1-5 | TRBV13 | . | few | CASSLSRGGGQPQHF | TGTGCCAGCAGCTTAAGTCGGGGGGGGGGCCAGCCCCAGCATTTT
TRBJ1-5 | TRBV12-3/TRBV12-4 | . | few | CASSQLWSDSNQPQHF | TGTGCCAGCAGCCAACTATGGTCTGATAGCAATCAGCCCCAGCATTTT
TRBJ1-1 | TRBV30 | . | . | CAGHSNTEAFF | TGTGCCGGGCACTCTAACACTGAAGCTTTCTTT
TRBJ2-2 | TRBV5-1 | . | . | CASSLLRGARTGELFF | TGCGCCAGCAGCTTGTTACGGGGGGCGAGGACCGGGGAGCTGTTTTTT
TRBJ2-1 | TRBV25-1 | . | . | CASRFREDNEQFF | TGTGCCAGCCGCTTCAGGGAAGATAATGAGCAGTTCTTC
TRBJ2-5 | TRBV20-1 | . | . | CSASFGGSGQYF | TGCAGTGCCTCATTTGGGGGTTCCGGACAGTACTTC
TRBJ1-3 | TRBV7-9 | . | once | CASSLVRAPTGNTIYF | TGTGCCAGCAGCTTAGTCCGGGCCCCCACTGGAAACACCATATATTTT
TRBJ2-7 | TRBV5-1 | . | . | CASSSLYSNEQYF | TGCGCCAGCAGCTCCCTCTATAGTAATGAGCAGTACTTC
TRBJ1-5 | TRBV13 | TRBD1 | . | CASTSQGAGQPQHF | TGTGCCAGCACCTCACAGGGGGCTGGACAGCCCCAGCATTTT
TRBJ2-1 | TRBV4-1 | TRBD2 | . | CASSQPLAGGRNEQFF | TGCGCCAGCAGCCAACCACTAGCGGGGGGGCGGAATGAGCAGTTCTTC
TRBJ1-4 | TRBV27 | . | few | CASSPTAGRWEKLFF | TGTGCCAGCAGTCCGACGGCGGGGCGGTGGGAAAAACTGTTTTTT
TRBJ1-5 | TRBV4-3 | . | few | CASSQDGAGPQPQHF | TGCGCCAGCAGCCAAGATGGGGCGGGACCTCAGCCCCAGCATTTT
TRBJ2-7 | TRBV9 | . | . | CASSVIGGPNNEQYF | TGTGCCAGCAGCGTCATCGGGGGGCCGAACAATGAGCAGTACTTC
TRBJ1-2 | TRBV12-3/TRBV12-4 | TRBD1 | few | CASSPGDSSYGYTF | TGTGCCAGCAGTCCCGGGGACAGCTCCTATGGCTACACCTTC
TRBJ2-7 | TRBV5-1 | TRBD1 | few | CASSPWTGRTLGDSYEQYF | TGCGCCAGCAGCCCCTGGACAGGGCGAACGCTGGGGGACTCCTACGAGCAGTACTTC
TRBJ2-7 | TRBV7-6 | . | few | CASSSHRNSYNEQYF | TGTGCCAGCAGCTCCCATCGGAACTCCTACAATGAGCAGTACTTC
TRBJ2-3 | TRBV4-2 | TRBD2 | . | CASSSPAGLAGGSSTDTQYF | TGTGCCAGCAGCTCCCCTGCCGGACTAGCGGGGGGAAGCAGCACAGATACGCAGTATTTT
TRBJ2-3 | TRBV4-2 | . | . | CASSQVSGPVGTDTQYF | TGTGCCAGCAGCCAAGTCTCGGGTCCGGTCGGCACAGATACGCAGTATTTT
TRBJ1-2 | TRBV2 | . | . | CASSEGSKGYTF | TGTGCCAGCAGTGAAGGGTCCAAGGGCTACACCTTC
TRBJ1-4 | TRBV5-1 | . | . | CASSHQSGREKLFF | TGCGCCAGCAGCCATCAGTCAGGGCGGGAAAAACTGTTTTTT